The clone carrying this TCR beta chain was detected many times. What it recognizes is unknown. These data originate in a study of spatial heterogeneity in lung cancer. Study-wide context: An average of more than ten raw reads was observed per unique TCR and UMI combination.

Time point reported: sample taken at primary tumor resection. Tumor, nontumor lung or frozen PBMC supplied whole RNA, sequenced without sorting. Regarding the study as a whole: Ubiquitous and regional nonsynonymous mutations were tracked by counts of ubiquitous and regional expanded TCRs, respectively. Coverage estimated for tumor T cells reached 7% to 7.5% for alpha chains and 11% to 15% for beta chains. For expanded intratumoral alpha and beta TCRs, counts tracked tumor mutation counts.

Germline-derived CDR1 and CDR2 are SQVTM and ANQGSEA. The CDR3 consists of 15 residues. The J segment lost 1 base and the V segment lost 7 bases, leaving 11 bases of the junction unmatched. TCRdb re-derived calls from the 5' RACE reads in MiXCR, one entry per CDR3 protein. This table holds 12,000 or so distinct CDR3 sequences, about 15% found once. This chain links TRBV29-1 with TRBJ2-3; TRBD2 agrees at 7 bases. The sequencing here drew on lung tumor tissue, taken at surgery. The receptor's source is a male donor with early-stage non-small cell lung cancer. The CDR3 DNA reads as TGCAGCGCCCGCGGGGCTAGCGGCCGCACAGATACGCAGTATTTT. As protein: CSARGASGRTDTQYF.